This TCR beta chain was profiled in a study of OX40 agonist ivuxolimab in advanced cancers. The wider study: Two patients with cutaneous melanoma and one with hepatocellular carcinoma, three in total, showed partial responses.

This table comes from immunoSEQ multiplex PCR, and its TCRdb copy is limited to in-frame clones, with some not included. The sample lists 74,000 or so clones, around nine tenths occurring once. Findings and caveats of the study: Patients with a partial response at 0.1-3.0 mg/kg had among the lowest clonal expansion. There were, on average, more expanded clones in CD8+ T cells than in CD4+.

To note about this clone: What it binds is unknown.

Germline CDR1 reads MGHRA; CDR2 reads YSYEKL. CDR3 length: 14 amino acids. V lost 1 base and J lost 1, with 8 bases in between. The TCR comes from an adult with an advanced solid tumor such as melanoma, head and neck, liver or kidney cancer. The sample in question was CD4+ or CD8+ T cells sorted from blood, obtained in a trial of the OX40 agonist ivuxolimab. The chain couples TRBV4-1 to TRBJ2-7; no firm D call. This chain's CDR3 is CASSQGPGSYEQYF. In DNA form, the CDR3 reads TGCGCCAGCAGCCAAGGCCCTGGGTCCTACGAGCAGTACTTC.